The 19 T cell receptor beta chains below all came from one sample that was sequenced in a study of T cell changes during pregnancy in multiple sclerosis. The assay was immunoSEQ multiplex PCR, and TCRdb's table has in-frame clones only and misses some. The sample has some 80,000 clones, roughly nine tenths seen once. Source: peripheral blood, taken in the first trimester of pregnancy. These receptors were obtained from a female donor in good health, enrolled as a control in a pregnancy study.

The chain has TRBV19 and TRBJ2-7; tentative D call: TRBD2 (6 bases). The CDR3 covers 15 residues. V was shortened by 9 bases and J by 1 base, with 19 bases between the two germline ends. Per germline, CDR1 LNHDA and CDR2 SQIVND (reference sequence). Written as DNA, the CDR3 is TGTGCCAGCCAGCGACGGGGGATGGGGTCCTACGAGCAGTACTTC. Protein: CASQRRGMGSYEQYF.

J is TRBJ1-5 and V is TRBV6-6; 9 bases agree with TRBD1. V dropped 10 bases and J dropped 2; count of bases not matched to a gene: 12. The CDR3 has 16 amino acids. Germline V lookup: CDR1 MNHNY, CDR2 SVGAGI (reference sequence). CDR3 loop: CATHPGTGYRNQPQHF. In DNA, the CDR3 is TGTGCCACCCACCCCGGGACAGGGTACCGCAATCAGCCCCAGCATTTT.

The V gene is TRBV7-2, the J gene TRBJ1-1, with TRBD1 matching 9 bases. CDR3 length: 13 residues. Trimming took 6 bases from V and 4 from J; bases not matched to a gene: 3. Germline V CDR1 and CDR2: SGHTA, FQGNSA. CDR3 sequence (DNA): TGTGCCAGCAGTAGGGACAGGGTCACTGAAGCTTTCTTT. Translating gives CASSRDRVTEAFF.

V and J are TRBV19 and TRBJ2-3, with 7 bases lining up with TRBD2. The germline V gene has CDR1 LNHDA and CDR2 SQIVND (reference sequence). This CDR3 spans 16 amino acids. Losses at the gene ends were 5 bases for V and 0 bases for J; bases not matched to a gene: 8. The CDR3 region is CASSRLGGGSTDTQYF. As DNA, the CDR3 is TGTGCCAGTAGTCGACTTGGGGGGGGAAGCACAGATACGCAGTATTTT.

The chain carries TRBV7-2 and TRBJ1-2; 8 bases agree with TRBD1. CDR1 and CDR2 (germline): SGHTA, FQGNSA. The CDR3 is 14 residues long. J gave up 8 bases and V 4 bases, and 9 bases lay outside the gene matches. The CDR3 DNA reads as TGTGCCAGCAGCTCAGAGGCCGGGACAGGCGGCTACACCTTC. Protein sequence: CASSSEAGTGGYTF. Filled out from reference TRBV7-2 and TRBJ1-2, the complete variable domain reads GAGVSQSPSNKVTEKGKDVELRCDPISGHTALYWYRQSLGQGLEFLIYFQGNSAPDKSGLPSDRFSAERTGGSVSTLTIQRTQQEDSAVYLCASSSEAGTGGYTFGSGTRLTVV.

The V and J genes are TRBV6-4 and TRBJ2-1; 11 bases match TRBD2. With V trimmed by 8 bases and J by 8 bases, 5 bases remained unmatched. CDR1 and CDR2 (germline): MRHNA, SNTAGT. The CDR3 has 13 residues. Here the CDR3 DNA reads TGTGCCAGCGGATTAGCGGGAGGGGATGAGCAGTTCTTC. Its translation is CASGLAGGDEQFF.

J is TRBJ2-2 and V is TRBV7-8; unclear D gene. Trimming removed 1 base at V and 5 bases at J, with 17 bases between. From germline, CDR1 is SGHVS and CDR2 FQNEAQ. This CDR3 is 17 amino acids long. The CDR3 loop is CASSLVGAARKTGELFF. The CDR3 bases are TGTGCCAGCAGCTTAGTCGGTGCAGCGAGAAAAACCGGGGAGCTGTTTTTT.

The chain links TRBV5-1 to TRBJ2-3; TRBD2 matches 11 bases. The CDR3 runs to 18 residues. Germline trimming cut 4 bases from V and 2 bases from J; bases unmatched to any gene: 12. Germline V gene data show CDR1 as SGHRS and CDR2 as YFSETQ. CDR3 region: CASSPTSGVPAATDTQYF. As DNA, the CDR3 is TGCGCCAGCAGCCCGACTAGCGGGGTCCCTGCTGCCACAGATACGCAGTATTTT.

As DNA, the CDR3 is TGTGCCAGCAGCTTAAGAACAGGGGGCGCATCAGTAGGGGGCTACACCTTC. It codes for CASSLRTGGASVGGYTF. The gene calls are TRBV7-2 and TRBJ1-2; 9 positions agree with TRBD1. V was pared by 2 bases and J by 8 bases, with 15 bases of the junction left unmatched. CDR3 size: 17 residues. Germline loops: CDR1 SGHTA, CDR2 FQGNSA.

This clone was seen a single time. This sequence joins TRBV7-8 and TRBJ1-2; TRBD1 matches 8 bases. With 4 bases clipped from V and 4 bases from J, the junction kept 5 bases outside the gene matches. The CDR3 extends over 14 amino acids. Germline V gene sequence: CDR1 SGHVS, CDR2 FQNEAQ. This chain's CDR3 is CASSSGTGSYGYTF. CDR3 nucleotides: TGTGCCAGCAGCTCCGGGACAGGAAGCTATGGCTACACCTTC.

This rearrangement joins TRBV6-5 to TRBJ1-2; D not certain. This CDR3 contains 13 residues. Deletions cut 1 base from V and 2 bases from J, with 5 bases between. CDR1 MNHEY and CDR2 SVGAGI come from the germline V gene. The CDR3 protein is CASSYYKNYGYTF. CDR3 DNA sequence: TGTGCCAGCAGTTACTACAAGAACTATGGCTACACCTTC.

The chain has TRBV2 and TRBJ2-3; 10 bases line up with TRBD1. This CDR3 is built from 14 residues. The J segment lost 4 bases and the V segment lost 4 bases, leaving 2 bases of the junction unmatched. CDR1 is SNHLY and CDR2 is FYNNEI in the germline V gene. CDR3 sequence (DNA): TGTGCCAGCAGTGTGGACAGGGGGGCAGATACGCAGTATTTT. As protein: CASSVDRGADTQYF.

The chain recombines TRBV9 with TRBJ2-1; 9 bases agree with TRBD2. There are 15 residues in the CDR3. CDR1 SGDLS and CDR2 YYNGEE come from the germline V gene. V lost 6 bases to trimming and J lost 9 bases; unmatched junction nucleotides: 13. CDR3 sequence (DNA): TGTGCCAGCAATAAGCGGGGGGATGGAGTGGGTGAGCAGTTCTTC. Translation: CASNKRGDGVGEQFF. The full variable domain, rest sourced from reference TRBV9 and TRBJ2-1, is DSGVTQTPKHLITATGQRVTLRCSPRSGDLSVYWYQQSLDQGLQFLIQYYNGEERAKGNILERFSAQQFPDLHSELNLSSLELGDSALYFCASNKRGDGVGEQFFGPGTRLTVL.

As regards this clone: The sample contains more than one DNA sequence encoding this CDR3. The gene calls are TRBV6-1 and TRBJ2-3, with 9 bases fitting TRBD1. J was trimmed by 4 bases and V by 1 base; bases with no gene match: 0. The CDR3 length is 14 residues. Germline lookup yields CDR1 MNHNS and CDR2 SASEGT. The DNA for the CDR3 is TGTGCCAGCAGTGAAGGGACAGGGGCAGATACGCAGTATTTT. It is translated as CASSEGTGADTQYF.

The chain couples TRBV7-2 to TRBJ2-2; D perhaps matches TRBD2 (6 bases). This CDR3 contains 15 residues. Germline loops: CDR1 SGHTA, CDR2 FQGNSA. Trimming removed 5 bases from V and 5 bases from J, with 15 bases in between. The CDR3 reads CASSPGRGGTGELFF. In DNA, the CDR3 is TGTGCCAGCAGCCCCGGGCGGGGTGGGACCGGGGAGCTGTTTTTT.

The V call is TRBV5-1, the J call TRBJ1-1; 7 bases map to TRBD1. Germline loops: CDR1 SGHRS, CDR2 YFSETQ. This CDR3 contains 14 residues. The junction had 8 bases not matched to a gene; V was cut back by 4 bases and J by 5 bases. CDR3 in amino acids: CASSVDRVGTEAFF. In DNA, the CDR3 is TGCGCCAGCAGCGTTGACAGGGTCGGGACTGAAGCTTTCTTT.

The rearrangement links TRBV10-3 to TRBJ1-2; 10 nucleotides agree with TRBD1. V trimming: 6 bases; J trimming: 4 bases; junction bases outside the gene matches: 5. The CDR3 loop spans 14 amino acids. The V gene's germline CDR1 is ENHRY and CDR2 SYGVKD. This chain's CDR3 is CAISRGQGSYGYTF. CDR3 DNA: TGTGCCATCAGCCGGGGACAGGGGAGCTATGGCTACACCTTC.

The V and J genes are TRBV7-2 and TRBJ1-2; D perhaps matches TRBD1 (6 bases). CDR1 and CDR2 from the germline V gene are SGHTA and FQGNSA. The CDR3 is made up of 13 amino acids. V was shortened by 1 base and J by 11 bases, with 14 bases between the two germline ends. The CDR3: CASSLDGQGIYTF. CDR3 coding DNA: TGTGCCAGCAGCTTAGATGGCCAGGGGATATACACCTTC.

The chain couples TRBV7-9 to TRBJ2-7, with a weak D call TRBD1 (6 bases). V lost 6 bases and J 5 bases, leaving 20 bases between the germline ends. Germline-derived CDR1 and CDR2 are SEHNR and FQNEAQ (reference sequence). CDR3 size: 15 residues. CDR3 sequence: CASSLLYRERDEQYF. DNA of the CDR3: TGTGCCAGCAGTCTCCTGTACAGGGAGAGGGACGAGCAGTACTTC.